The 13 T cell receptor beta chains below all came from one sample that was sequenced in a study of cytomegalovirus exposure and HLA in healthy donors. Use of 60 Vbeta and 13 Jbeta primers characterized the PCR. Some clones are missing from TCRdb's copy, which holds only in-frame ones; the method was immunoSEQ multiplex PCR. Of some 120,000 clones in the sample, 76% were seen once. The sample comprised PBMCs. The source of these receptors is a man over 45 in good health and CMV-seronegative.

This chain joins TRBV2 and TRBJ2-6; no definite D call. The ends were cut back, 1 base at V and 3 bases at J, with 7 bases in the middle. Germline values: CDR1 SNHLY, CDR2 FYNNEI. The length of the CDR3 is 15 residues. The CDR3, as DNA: TGTGCCAGCAGTGAAGACCCAGGTGGGGCCAACGTCCTGACTTTC. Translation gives CASSEDPGGANVLTF.

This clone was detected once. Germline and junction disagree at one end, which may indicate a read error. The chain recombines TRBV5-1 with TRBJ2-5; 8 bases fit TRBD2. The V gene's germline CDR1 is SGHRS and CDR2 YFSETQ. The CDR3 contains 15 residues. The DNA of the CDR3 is TGCGCCAGCAGCGGTTCAGCGGGGGAACAAGAGGCCCAGTACTTC. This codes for CASSGSAGEQEAQYF.

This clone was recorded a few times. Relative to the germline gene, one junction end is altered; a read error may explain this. This chain's CDR3 is CSSSLAGQDGYTF. In DNA form, the CDR3 reads TGTTCCAGCAGCTTAGCTGGACAGGATGGCTACACCTTC. The chain links TRBV7-9 to TRBJ1-2; 7 nucleotides line up with TRBD1. CDR1 SEHNR and CDR2 FQNEAQ come from the germline V gene (reference sequence). The length of the CDR3 is 13 residues. The complete variable domain, with remaining parts taken from reference TRBV7-9 and TRBJ1-2, reads DTGVSQNPRHKITKRGQNVTFRCDPISEHNRLYWYRQTLGQGPEFLTYFQNEAQLEKSRLLSDRFSAERPKGSFSTLEIQRTEQGDSAMYLCSSSLAGQDGYTFGSGTRLTVV.

DNA of the CDR3: TGTGCCATCAGCCCCGGGACAGGGGGCAGGGGCTACACCTTC. As protein: CAISPGTGGRGYTF. The V call is TRBV10-3, the J call TRBJ1-2; TRBD1 agrees at 12 bases. Germline trimming cut 6 bases from V and 8 bases from J; bases unmatched to any gene: 7. The CDR3 consists of 14 residues. Germline assignment: CDR1 ENHRY and CDR2 SYGVKD.

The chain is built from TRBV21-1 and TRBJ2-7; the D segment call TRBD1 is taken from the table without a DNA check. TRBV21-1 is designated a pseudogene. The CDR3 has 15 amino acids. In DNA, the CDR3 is TGTGCCAGCAGCGCCAGGGGCTACAGGTTTATAGAGCAGTACGTC. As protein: CASSARGYRFIEQYV.

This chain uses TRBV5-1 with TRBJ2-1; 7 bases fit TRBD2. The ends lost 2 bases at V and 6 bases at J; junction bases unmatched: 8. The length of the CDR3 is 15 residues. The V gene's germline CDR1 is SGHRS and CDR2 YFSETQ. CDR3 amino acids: CASSLTGGTLNEQFF. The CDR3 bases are TGCGCCAGCAGCTTAACGGGGGGAACCCTCAATGAGCAGTTCTTC.

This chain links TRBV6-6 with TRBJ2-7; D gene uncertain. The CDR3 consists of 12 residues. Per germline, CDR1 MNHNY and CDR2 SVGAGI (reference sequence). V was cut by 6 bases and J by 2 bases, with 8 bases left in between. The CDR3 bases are TGTGCCAGCAGGGCCGCAACCTACGAGCAGTACTTC. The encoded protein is CASRAATYEQYF.

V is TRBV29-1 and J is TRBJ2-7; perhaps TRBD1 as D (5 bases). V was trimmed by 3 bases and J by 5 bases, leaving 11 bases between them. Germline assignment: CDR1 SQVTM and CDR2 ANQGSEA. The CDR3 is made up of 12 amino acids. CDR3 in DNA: TGCAGCGTTGACGGCCAGGGAAACGAGCAGTACTTC. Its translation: CSVDGQGNEQYF.

The CDR3 sequence is CASKQGVGTNEKLFF. DNA for the CDR3: TGCGCCAGCAAGCAAGGAGTCGGTACTAATGAAAAACTGTTTTTT. The rearrangement links TRBV4-1 to TRBJ1-4; D uncertain. The CDR3 has 15 amino acids. Trimming shortened V by 7 bases and J by 2 bases, and 14 bases separated the two germline ends. Germline V CDR1 and CDR2: MGHRA, YSYEKL.

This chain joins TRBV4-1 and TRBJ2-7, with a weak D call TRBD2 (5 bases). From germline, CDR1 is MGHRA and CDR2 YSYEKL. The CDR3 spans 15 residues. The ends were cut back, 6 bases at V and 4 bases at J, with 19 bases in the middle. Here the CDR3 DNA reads TGCGCCAGCAGTCTGTTCGGACTCAGAAAATACGAGCAGTACTTC. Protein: CASSLFGLRKYEQYF.

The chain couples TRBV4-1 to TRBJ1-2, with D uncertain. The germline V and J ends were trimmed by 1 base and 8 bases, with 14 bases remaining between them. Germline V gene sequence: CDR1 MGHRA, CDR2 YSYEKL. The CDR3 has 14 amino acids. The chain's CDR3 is CASSQALLRRGYTF. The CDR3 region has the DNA TGCGCCAGCAGCCAAGCATTGCTACGAAGAGGCTACACCTTC.

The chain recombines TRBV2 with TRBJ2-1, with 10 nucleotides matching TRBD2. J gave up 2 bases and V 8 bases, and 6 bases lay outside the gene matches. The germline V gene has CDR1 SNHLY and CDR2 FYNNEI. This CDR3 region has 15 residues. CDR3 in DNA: TGTGCCAGCGATTCTAGCGGGGGAACCTACAATGAGCAGTTCTTC. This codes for CASDSSGGTYNEQFF.

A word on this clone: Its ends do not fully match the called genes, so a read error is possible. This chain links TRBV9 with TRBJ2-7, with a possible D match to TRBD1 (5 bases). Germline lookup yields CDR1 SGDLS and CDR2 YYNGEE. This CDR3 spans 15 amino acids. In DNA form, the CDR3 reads TGTGCCGGCAGCGTAGCCCCAGGGTTTTCCTACGAGCAGTACTTC. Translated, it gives CAGSVAPGFSYEQYF.